This T cell receptor beta chain was sequenced in a study of blood T cells in healthy people across ages. About this clonotype: Its antigen remains unidentified.

Using a J-beta primer mix together with a sample-barcoded 5' primer, a second PCR was run for roughly 6 to 11 cycles. The study obtained at least 2.5 million CDR3-containing paired-end reads from every sample. TCRdb passed the 5' RACE reads through MiXCR, listing each CDR3 protein once. This table has just over 800,000 distinct CDR3 sequences, approximately 67% appearing once. The length of the CDR3 is 14 residues. The V and J ends lost 4 bases and 8 bases, in that order; junction bases with no gene match: 2. CDR1 MNHNY and CDR2 SVGAGI come from the germline V gene (reference sequence). General study points: More naive CD4+ cells and higher diversity were found in long-lived than in aged donors.

This chain connects TRBV6-6 to TRBJ2-1, with TRBD2 identical over 13 bases. What was sequenced was blood. The source is a man younger than 45 in good health. CDR3 amino acids: CASSWTSGGDEQFF. The CDR3 coding sequence is TGTGCCAGCAGTTGGACTAGCGGGGGCGATGAGCAGTTCTTC.